Listed below are T cell receptor beta chains from one sample, sequenced in a study of shared clonotypes between healthy human individuals. TCRdb's copy holds only in-frame clones and misses some; the assay was immunoSEQ multiplex PCR. The sample contains over 2 million clones, roughly 95% of which appear only once. The sequenced sample consisted of naive CD4+ T cells sorted from blood. The origin of the receptors is a man aged 18 to 29 in good health. Each CDR3 is given with its conserved first and last residue. The D gene is left open where the match is weak. Rows give clone size only sometimes, using once, few, many, or a class for an expanded clone.

clone_size	v_call	d_call	j_call	cdr3_nt	cdr3_aa
-	TRBV18	TRBD1	TRBJ2-3	TGTGCCAGCTCGCCCGGGACAGGGGGCACAGATACGCAGTATTTT	CASSPGTGGTDTQYF
-	TRBV20-1	-	TRBJ2-7	TGCAGTGCTAGAACGTCCTACGAGCAGTACTTC	CSARTSYEQYF
-	TRBV5-1	-	TRBJ1-1	TGCGCCAGCAGCTTGGGCAACAGCTTGAACACTGAAGCTTTCTTT	CASSLGNSLNTEAFF
-	TRBV7-2	-	TRBJ2-7	TGTGCCAGCAGCTTAGGGTCCGTTCCCTACGAGCAGTACTTC	CASSLGSVPYEQYF
-	TRBV6-5	-	TRBJ1-2	TGTGCCAGCCTTACTCCAGGCCAAGGTGGCTACACCTTC	CASLTPGQGGYTF
-	TRBV7-9	-	TRBJ2-3	TGTGCCAGCAGCCCGCGACTAGTAAATGGCACAGATACGCAGTATTTT	CASSPRLVNGTDTQYF
once	TRBV11-2	-	TRBJ2-5	TGTGCCAGCAGCCATGGATCTGACTTGGAGACCCAGTACTTC	CASSHGSDLETQYF
once	TRBV6-1	TRBD1	TRBJ2-2	TGTGCCAGCAGTAGACAGGGTGGTGGCGGGGAGCTGTTTTTT	CASSRQGGGGELFF
once	TRBV6-5	TRBD1	TRBJ2-7	TGTGCCAGCAGACGGGGACAGGGGCCCTACGAGCAGTACTTC	CASRRGQGPYEQYF
-	TRBV5-4	TRBD1	TRBJ1-3	TGTGCCAGCAGCCCTGCGACAGGGGTTGACACCATATATTTT	CASSPATGVDTIYF
once	TRBV7-2	TRBD1	TRBJ2-5	TGTGCCAGCAGCTCCTTTGGACAGGGCAAAGAGACCCAGTACTTC	CASSSFGQGKETQYF
-	TRBV11-2	-	TRBJ1-1	TGTGCCAGCAGCTTAGTCAGACAGCCCGGTGAAGCTTTCTTT	CASSLVRQPGEAFF
-	TRBV27	-	TRBJ2-1	TGTGCCAGCTACCACTTGGGGAAGGCCCAGTTCTTC	CASYHLGKAQFF
-	TRBV6-6	TRBD1	TRBJ1-5	TGTGCCAGCAGCTATCGACAGGGCGATCAGCCCCAGCATTTT	CASSYRQGDQPQHF
-	TRBV27	-	TRBJ2-7	TGTGCCAGCAGTCCCTCCCAGACAAGCTACGAGCAGTACTTC	CASSPSQTSYEQYF
-	TRBV9	-	TRBJ1-5	TGTGCCAGCAGCGTAGAACCGGATTATCAGCCCCAGCATTTT	CASSVEPDYQPQHF
-	TRBV5-4	TRBD1	TRBJ1-4	TGTGCCAGCAGTCCCGGGACAGGGTTACATGAAAAACTGTTTTTT	CASSPGTGLHEKLFF
-	TRBV2	-	TRBJ2-3	TGTGCCAGCAGTGGCGCAGGGTGGGACACAGATACGCAGTATTTT	CASSGAGWDTDTQYF
-	TRBV15	-	TRBJ1-3	TGTGCCACCAGCAGAGAAAGAGGGTCGGGAAACACCATATATTTT	CATSRERGSGNTIYF
-	TRBV6-1	-	TRBJ1-1	TGTGCCTACACCTCAGCAGGGATGAACACTGAAGCTTTCTTT	CAYTSAGMNTEAFF
-	TRBV7-9	TRBD1	TRBJ2-5	TGTGCCAGCAGCTTAGGATCTACAGGGGTGGAGACCCAGTACTTC	CASSLGSTGVETQYF
few	TRBV27	TRBD1	TRBJ1-6	TGTGCCAGCAGTCCGACGGGGACATTAGGACAGGGGGCTTCACCCCTCCACTTT	CASSPTGTLGQGASPLHF
-	TRBV23-1	-	TRBJ2-7	TGCGCCAGCAGTCAAACTGACGGTAGCTCCTACGAGCAGTACTTC	CASSQTDGSSYEQYF
once	TRBV19	TRBD2	TRBJ2-7	TGTGCCAGTAGTACAACTAGCGCCTACGAGCAGTACTTC	CASSTTSAYEQYF
-	TRBV6-6	-	TRBJ1-4	TGTGCAGCGGGGTGGGGTGAAAAACTGTTTTTT	CAAGWGEKLFF
-	TRBV7-9	-	TRBJ2-7	TGTGCCAGCAGCTTAAAGTCCTACGAGCAGTACTTC	CASSLKSYEQYF
-	TRBV11-2	-	TRBJ2-7	TGTGCCAGCAGCTTAGAACTGGAGCAGTACTTC	CASSLELEQYF
-	TRBV5-5	-	TRBJ1-3	TGTGCCAGCAGCTTCCGGATGGGGGGAAACACCATATATTTT	CASSFRMGGNTIYF
-	TRBV7-2	TRBD2	TRBJ2-1	TGTGCCAGCAGCTTACCTTTAACTAGCGATAATGAGCAGTTCTTC	CASSLPLTSDNEQFF